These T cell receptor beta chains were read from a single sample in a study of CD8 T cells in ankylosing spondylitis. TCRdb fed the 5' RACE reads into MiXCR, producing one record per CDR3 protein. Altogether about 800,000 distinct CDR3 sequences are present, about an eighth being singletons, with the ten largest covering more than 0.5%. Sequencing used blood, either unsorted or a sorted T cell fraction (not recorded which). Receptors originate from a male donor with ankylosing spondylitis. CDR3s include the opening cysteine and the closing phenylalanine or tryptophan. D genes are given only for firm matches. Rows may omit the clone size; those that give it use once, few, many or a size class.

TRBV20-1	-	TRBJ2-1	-	TGCAGTGCTAGAGACTTTAGAGGAGGGGGCTCCTACAATGAGCAGTTCTTC	CSARDFRGGGSYNEQFF
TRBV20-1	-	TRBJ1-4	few	TGCAGTGCTAGAGATCCCAAGAGGAATGAAAAACTGTTTTTT	CSARDPKRNEKLFF
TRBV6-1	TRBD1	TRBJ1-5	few	TGTGCCAGCATCCCCAGGACAGGGGGCGCAAGTCAGCCCCAGCATTTT	CASIPRTGGASQPQHF
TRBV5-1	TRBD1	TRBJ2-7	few	TGCGCCAGCAGCTGGTCGACAGGGCCCAACGAGCAGTACTTC	CASSWSTGPNEQYF
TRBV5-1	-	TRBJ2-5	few	TGCGCCAGCAGCTTGGGAGCGGGCACACGGGGGACCCAGTACTTC	CASSLGAGTRGTQYF
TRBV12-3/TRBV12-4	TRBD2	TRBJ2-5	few	TGTGCCAGCAGTTTTCCGACTAGCGGGGGGACCCAGTACTTC	CASSFPTSGGTQYF
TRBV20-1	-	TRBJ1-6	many	TGCAGTGCTAGGTCGAGGCAGCTAATTTCACCCCTCCACTTT	CSARSRQLISPLHF
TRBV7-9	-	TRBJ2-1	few	TGTGCCAGCAGCTTAGTTCTCTCCTACAATGAGCAGTTCTTC	CASSLVLSYNEQFF
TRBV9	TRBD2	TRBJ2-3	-	TGTGCCAGCAGCGTAGTAGCGGGAGCCGCAGATACGCAGTATTTT	CASSVVAGAADTQYF
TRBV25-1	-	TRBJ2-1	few	TGTGCCAGCAGTGAAGTTGGAGGGGAACCTGCCTTC	CASSEVGGEPAF
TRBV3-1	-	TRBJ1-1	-	TGTGCCAGCAGCCAAGCAAGGACGAACACTGAAGCTTTCTTT	CASSQARTNTEAFF
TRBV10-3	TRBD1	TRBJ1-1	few	TGTGCCATCAGACGCATGACAGGGAAGGACACTGAAGCTTTCTTT	CAIRRMTGKDTEAFF
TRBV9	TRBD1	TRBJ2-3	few	TGTGCCAGCAGCGTAGTGTCGGCAGGGGGAGATACGCAGTATTTT	CASSVVSAGGDTQYF
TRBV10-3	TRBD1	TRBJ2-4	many	TGTGCCATCAGGCCACAGGGGGCCAAAAACATTCAGTACTTC	CAIRPQGAKNIQYF
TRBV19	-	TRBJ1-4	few	TGTGCCAGTAGTATAACCAGGAGTGGTGAAAAACTGTTTTTT	CASSITRSGEKLFF
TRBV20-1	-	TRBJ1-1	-	TGCAGTGCTAGAGTCGGGGCTTTGAACACTGAAGCTTTCTTT	CSARVGALNTEAFF
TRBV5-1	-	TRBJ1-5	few	TGCGCCAGCAGCTTGGAAGGGTTTGGAAATCAGCCCCAGCATTTT	CASSLEGFGNQPQHF
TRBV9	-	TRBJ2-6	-	TGTGCCAGCAGCGTCTCGACAGGCTACTCTGGGGCCAACGTCCTGACTTTC	CASSVSTGYSGANVLTF
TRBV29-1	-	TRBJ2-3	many	TGCAGCGTGGGCCCAGGGTCCACAGATACGCAGTATTTT	CSVGPGSTDTQYF
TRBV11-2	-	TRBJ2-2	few	TGTGCCAGCAGCTTGTGGGCCGGGAACACCGGGGAGCTGTTTTTT	CASSLWAGNTGELFF
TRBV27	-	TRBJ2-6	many	TGTGCCAGCAGGGTGAACTCTGGGGCCAACGTCCTGACTTTC	CASRVNSGANVLTF
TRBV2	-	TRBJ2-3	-	TGTGCCAGCATGGAGACTAGTAGCTCAGATACGCAGTATTTT	CASMETSSSDTQYF
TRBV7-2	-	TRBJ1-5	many	TGTGCCAGCAGCTTAGGAGGGGGCAATCAGCCCCAGCATTTT	CASSLGGGNQPQHF
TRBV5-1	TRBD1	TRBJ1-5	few	TGCGCCAGCAGCCCGACCCCGGGACAGGATCAGCCCCAGCATTTT	CASSPTPGQDQPQHF
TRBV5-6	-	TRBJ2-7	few	TGTGCCAGCAGCCTGCTTCTGGGACCTCGGGACGAGCAGTACTTC	CASSLLLGPRDEQYF
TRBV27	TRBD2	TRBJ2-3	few	TGTGCCAGTGGGACTAGCAACACAGATACGCAGTATTTT	CASGTSNTDTQYF
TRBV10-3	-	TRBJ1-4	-	TGTGCCATCAGTTGGGGGCGCGATGAAAAACTGTTTTTT	CAISWGRDEKLFF
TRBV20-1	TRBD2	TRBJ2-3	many	TGCAGTTCACTAGCGGTCCTCTCAGATACGCAGTATTTT	CSSLAVLSDTQYF
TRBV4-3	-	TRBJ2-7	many	TGCGCCAGCAGCCAAGATTATAGGCAAAGTTCCTACGAGCAGTACTTC	CASSQDYRQSSYEQYF
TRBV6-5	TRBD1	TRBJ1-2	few	TGTGCCGTAGTTCGGGGGACAGGGGGAATATATGGCTACACCTTC	CAVVRGTGGIYGYTF
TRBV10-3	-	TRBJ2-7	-	TGTGCCATCAGGGGAAGGGAGTACGAGCAGTACTTC	CAIRGREYEQYF
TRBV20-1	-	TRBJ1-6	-	TGCAGTGCTAGCTCTAGAGGGGCAGAAATCTCACCCCTCCACTTT	CSASSRGAEISPLHF
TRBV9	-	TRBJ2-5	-	TGTGCCAGCAGCGTAGACGGGGGAGAGTGGGAGACCCAGTACTTC	CASSVDGGEWETQYF
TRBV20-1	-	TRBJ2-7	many	TGCAGTGCTGGGCGACACACCCTTCCCTACGAGCAGTACTTC	CSAGRHTLPYEQYF
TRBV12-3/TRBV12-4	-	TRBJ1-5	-	TGTGCCAGCAGTTTAGCGCTCGTCGCCGACAATCAGCCCCAGCATTTT	CASSLALVADNQPQHF
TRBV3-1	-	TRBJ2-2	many	TGTGCCAGCAGCCCCTCGTGGAATGCGGTCACCGGGGAGCTGTTTTTT	CASSPSWNAVTGELFF
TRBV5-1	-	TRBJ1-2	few	TGCGCCAGCAGCTTGGTCCCCGAAGGTGGCTATGGCTACACCTTC	CASSLVPEGGYGYTF
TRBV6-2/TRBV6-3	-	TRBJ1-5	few	TGTGCCAGCAGTTATGGTGGGTACCAGCCCCAGCATTTT	CASSYGGYQPQHF
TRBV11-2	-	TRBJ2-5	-	TGTGCCAGCAGCTCTCAGACAGCAAAAGAGACCCAGTACTTC	CASSSQTAKETQYF
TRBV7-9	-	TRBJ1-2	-	TGTGCCAGCAGCTTAGCGCAACAGCCGAACTATGGCTACACCTTC	CASSLAQQPNYGYTF
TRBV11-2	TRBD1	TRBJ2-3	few	TGTGCCAGCAGCCCCCAGGGGGAGAGCACAGATACGCAGTATTTT	CASSPQGESTDTQYF
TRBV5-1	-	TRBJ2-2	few	TGCGCCAGCAATGCGATTGGGGCCACCGGGGAGCTGTTTTTT	CASNAIGATGELFF
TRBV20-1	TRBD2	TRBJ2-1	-	TGCAGTGCGCTATCCCCGCGGGAGTTCTCCAATGAGCAGTTCTTC	CSALSPREFSNEQFF
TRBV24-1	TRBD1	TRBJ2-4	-	TGTGCCACCAGTGACCGGACAGGGTCGGACATTCAGTACTTC	CATSDRTGSDIQYF
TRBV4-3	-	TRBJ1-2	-	TGCGCCAGCAGCCAAGATCCCGGCAGGGAAGCTAGTGGCTACACCTTC	CASSQDPGREASGYTF
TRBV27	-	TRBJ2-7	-	TGTGCCAGCAGTTCCCGGGACTTTTATTTCTACGAGCAGTACTTC	CASSSRDFYFYEQYF
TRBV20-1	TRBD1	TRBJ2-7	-	TGCAGTGCTAGAGGGGTCCCCAGGGGGAACGAGCAGTACTTC	CSARGVPRGNEQYF
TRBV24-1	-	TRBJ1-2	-	TGTGCCACCAGTGGGAGACATGCTTATGGCTACACCTTC	CATSGRHAYGYTF
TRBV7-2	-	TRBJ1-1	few	TGTGCCAGCAGCTTAGAGTTGGGGGTAACTGAAGCTTTCTTT	CASSLELGVTEAFF
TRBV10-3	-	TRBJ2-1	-	TGTGCCATCAGTGACACCAGTGGAAGCTCCTACAATGAGCAGTTCTTC	CAISDTSGSSYNEQFF
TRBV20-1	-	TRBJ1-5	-	TGCAGTGCTAGACTAACAGCCCTGCTCAATCAGCCCCAGCATTTT	CSARLTALLNQPQHF
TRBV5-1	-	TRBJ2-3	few	TGCGCCAGCACAAATCAGCCCCCAGATACGCAGTATTTT	CASTNQPPDTQYF
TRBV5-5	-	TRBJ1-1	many	TGTGCCAGCAGCTTGGAATGGACACCTGACACTGAAGCTTTCTTT	CASSLEWTPDTEAFF
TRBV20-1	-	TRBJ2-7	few	TGCAGTGCTAGTACGGAACAGTCCTACGAGCAGTACTTC	CSASTEQSYEQYF
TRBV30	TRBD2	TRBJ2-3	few	TGTGCCTGGGACCGACTAGCGGGAGGGCCGGATACGCAGTATTTT	CAWDRLAGGPDTQYF
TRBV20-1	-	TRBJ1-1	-	TGCAGTGCTAGAGCGGGCAGCTCGAACACTGAAGCTTTCTTT	CSARAGSSNTEAFF
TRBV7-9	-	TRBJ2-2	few	TGTGCCAGCAGCTTTAAATCAGTCGGGGAGCTGTTTTTT	CASSFKSVGELFF
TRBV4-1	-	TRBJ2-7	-	TGCGCCAGCAGGAACCCGGGACACTCTAGGGAGCAGTACTTC	CASRNPGHSREQYF
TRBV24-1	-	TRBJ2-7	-	TGTGCCACCAGTGGGGACAATTACGAGCAGTACTTC	CATSGDNYEQYF